This TCR beta chain was identified during a study of cytomegalovirus exposure and HLA in healthy donors. Across the study: The approximately 120 validation repertoires were reported in a later analysis to have been generated on the same platform as the roughly 680 first-cohort repertoires. Study-level points and caveats: In vitro, a few CMV-associated chains proved specific for CMV antigens. A list of roughly 160 TCR beta chains associated with cytomegalovirus was given.

As regards this clone: As yet, its antigen is unknown.

Libraries were prepared by immunoSEQ multiplex PCR; TCRdb keeps only in-frame clonotypes and omits some of them. The sample includes more than 95,000 clones, 70% to 90% of them seen just once. Trimming pared 5 bases from V and 0 bases from J, leaving 11 bases between. The CDR3 spans 14 residues. Germline CDR1 reads SGHVS; CDR2 reads FNYEAQ. This sequence originates from a woman younger than 35 in good health and CMV-seropositive. The rearrangement links TRBV7-6 to TRBJ2-7; D not resolved. What was sequenced was PBMCs. CDR3 residues: CASSPQFSSYEQYF. In nucleotides, the CDR3 is TGTGCCAGCAGCCCTCAGTTCAGCTCCTACGAGCAGTACTTC.